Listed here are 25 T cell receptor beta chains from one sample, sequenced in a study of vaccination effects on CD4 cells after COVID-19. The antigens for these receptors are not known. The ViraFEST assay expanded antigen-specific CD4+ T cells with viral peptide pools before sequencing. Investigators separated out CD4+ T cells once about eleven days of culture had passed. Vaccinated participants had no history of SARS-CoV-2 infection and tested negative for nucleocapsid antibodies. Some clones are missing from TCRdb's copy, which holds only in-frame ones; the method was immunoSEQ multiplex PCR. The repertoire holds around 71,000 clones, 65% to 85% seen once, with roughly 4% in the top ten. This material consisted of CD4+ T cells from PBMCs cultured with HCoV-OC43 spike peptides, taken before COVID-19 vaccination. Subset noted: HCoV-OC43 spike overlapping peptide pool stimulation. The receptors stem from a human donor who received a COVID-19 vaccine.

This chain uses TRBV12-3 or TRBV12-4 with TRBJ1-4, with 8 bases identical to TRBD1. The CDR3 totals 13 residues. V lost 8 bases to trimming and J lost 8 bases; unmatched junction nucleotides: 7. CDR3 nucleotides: TGTGCCAGCCGCAGGGGGCTGGGGGAAAAACTGTTTTTT. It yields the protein CASRRGLGEKLFF.

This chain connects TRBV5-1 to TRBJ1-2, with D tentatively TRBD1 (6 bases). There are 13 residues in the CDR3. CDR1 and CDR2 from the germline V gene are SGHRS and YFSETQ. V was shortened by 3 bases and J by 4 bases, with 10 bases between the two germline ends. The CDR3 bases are TGCGCCAGCAGCTCACAGGGCTCCTATGGCTACACCTTC. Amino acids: CASSSQGSYGYTF.

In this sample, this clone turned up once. CDR3 sequence: CASSPTVSNQPQHF. CDR3 bases: TGTGCCAGCTCACCCACAGTGAGCAATCAGCCCCAGCATTTT. The chain couples TRBV18 to TRBJ1-5; no clear D. CDR1 is KGHSH, CDR2 LQKENI, per germline. The CDR3 is 14 amino acids. V lost 3 bases, J lost 1 base, and 7 bases lay in between. The full variable domain, with the rest looked up from reference TRBV18 and TRBJ1-5, is NAGVMQNPRHLVRRRGQEARLRCSPMKGHSHVYWYRQLPEEGLKFMVYLQKENIIDESGMPKERFSAEFPKEGPSILRIQQVVRGDSAAYFCASSPTVSNQPQHFGDGTRLSIL.

This CDR3 is CASKPTGTGGEAFF. CDR3 coding DNA: TGTGCCAGCAAGCCAACCGGGACAGGGGGTGAAGCTTTCTTT. V gene TRBV2 combines with J gene TRBJ1-1, with 11 bases that match TRBD1. Trimming cost V 7 bases and J 7 bases; bases outside gene matches: 8. CDR3 length: 14 residues. CDR1 is SNHLY, CDR2 FYNNEI, per germline.

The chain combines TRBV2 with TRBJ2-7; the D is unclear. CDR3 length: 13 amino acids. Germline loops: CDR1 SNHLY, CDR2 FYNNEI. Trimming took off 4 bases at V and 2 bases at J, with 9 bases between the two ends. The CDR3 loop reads CASSVWTAYEQYV. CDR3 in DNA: TGTGCCAGCAGTGTGTGGACGGCCTACGAGCAGTACGTC.

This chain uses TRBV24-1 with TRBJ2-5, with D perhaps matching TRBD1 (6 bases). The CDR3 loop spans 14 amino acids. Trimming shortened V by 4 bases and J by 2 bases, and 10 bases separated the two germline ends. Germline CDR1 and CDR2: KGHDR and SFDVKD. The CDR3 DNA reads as TGTGCCACCAGTGACGGGACAACTCAAGAGACCCAGTACTTC. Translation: CATSDGTTQETQYF.

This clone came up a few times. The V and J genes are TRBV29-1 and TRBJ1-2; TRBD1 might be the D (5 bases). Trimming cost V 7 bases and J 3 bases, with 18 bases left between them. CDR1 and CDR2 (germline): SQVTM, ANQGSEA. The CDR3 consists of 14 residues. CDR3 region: CSAGQGSVDYGYTF. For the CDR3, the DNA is TGCAGCGCAGGTCAGGGCTCGGTTGACTATGGCTACACCTTC. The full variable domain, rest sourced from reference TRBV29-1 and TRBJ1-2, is SAVISQKPSRDICQRGTSLTIQCQVDSQVTMMFWYRQQPGQSLTLIATANQGSEATYESGFVIDKFPISRPNLTFSTLTVSNMSPEDSSIYLCSAGQGSVDYGYTFGSGTRLTVV.

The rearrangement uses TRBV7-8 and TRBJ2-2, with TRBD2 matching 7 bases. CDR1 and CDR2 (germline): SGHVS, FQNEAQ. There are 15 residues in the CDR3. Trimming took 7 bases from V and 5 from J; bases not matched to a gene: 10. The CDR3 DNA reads TGTGCCAGCACCCCTTCCGGGGGGTCGACCGGGGAGCTGTTTTTT. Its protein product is CASTPSGGSTGELFF. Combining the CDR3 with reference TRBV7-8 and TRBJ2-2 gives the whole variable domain GAGVSQSPRYKVAKRGQDVALRCDPISGHVSLFWYQQALGQGPEFLTYFQNEAQLDKSGLPSDRFFAERPEGSVSTLKIQRTQQEDSAVYLCASTPSGGSTGELFFGEGSRLTVL.

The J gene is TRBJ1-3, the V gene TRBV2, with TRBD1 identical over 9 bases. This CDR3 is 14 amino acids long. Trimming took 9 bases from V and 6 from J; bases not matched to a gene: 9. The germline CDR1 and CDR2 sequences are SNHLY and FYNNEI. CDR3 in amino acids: CASTQDRGTNTIYF. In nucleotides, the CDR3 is TGTGCCAGTACCCAGGACAGGGGAACAAACACCATATATTTT.

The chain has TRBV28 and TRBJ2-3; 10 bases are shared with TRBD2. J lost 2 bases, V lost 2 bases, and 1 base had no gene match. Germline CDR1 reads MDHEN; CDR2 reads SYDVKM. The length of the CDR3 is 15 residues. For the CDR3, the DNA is TGTGCCAGCAGTTTACTAGCGGGGGACACAGATACGCAGTATTTT. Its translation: CASSLLAGDTDTQYF.

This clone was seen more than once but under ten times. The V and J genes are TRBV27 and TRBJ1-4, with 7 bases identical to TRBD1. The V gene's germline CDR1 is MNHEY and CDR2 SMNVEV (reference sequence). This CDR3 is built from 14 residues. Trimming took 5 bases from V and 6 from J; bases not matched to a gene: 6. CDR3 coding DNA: TGTGCCAGCAGTAATACAGGGGTGGATGAAAAACTGTTTTTT. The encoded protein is CASSNTGVDEKLFF.

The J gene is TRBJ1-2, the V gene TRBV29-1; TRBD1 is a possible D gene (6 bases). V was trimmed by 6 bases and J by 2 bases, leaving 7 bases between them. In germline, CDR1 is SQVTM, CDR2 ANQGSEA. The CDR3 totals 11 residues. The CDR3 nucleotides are TGCAGCGTCGGACAGAACTATGGCTACACCTTC. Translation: CSVGQNYGYTF.

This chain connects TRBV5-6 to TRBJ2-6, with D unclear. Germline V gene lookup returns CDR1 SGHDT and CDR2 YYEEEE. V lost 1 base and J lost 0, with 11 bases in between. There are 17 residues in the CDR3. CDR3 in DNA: TGTGCCAGCAGCTTGAGGCTTGGTGGCTCTGGGGCCAACGTCCTGACTTTC. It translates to CASSLRLGGSGANVLTF.

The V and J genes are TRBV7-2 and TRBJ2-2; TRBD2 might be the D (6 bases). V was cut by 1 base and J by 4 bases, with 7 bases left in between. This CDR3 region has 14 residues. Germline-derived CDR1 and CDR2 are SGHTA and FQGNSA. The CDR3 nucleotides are TGTGCCAGCAGCTTAGTGGGGGGCACCGGGGAGCTGTTTTTT. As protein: CASSLVGGTGELFF.

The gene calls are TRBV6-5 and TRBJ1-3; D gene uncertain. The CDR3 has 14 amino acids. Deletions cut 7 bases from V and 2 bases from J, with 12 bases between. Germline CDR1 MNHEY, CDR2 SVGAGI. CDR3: CASTLDLTGNTIYF. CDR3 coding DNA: TGTGCCAGCACCCTCGATCTAACTGGAAACACCATATATTTT.

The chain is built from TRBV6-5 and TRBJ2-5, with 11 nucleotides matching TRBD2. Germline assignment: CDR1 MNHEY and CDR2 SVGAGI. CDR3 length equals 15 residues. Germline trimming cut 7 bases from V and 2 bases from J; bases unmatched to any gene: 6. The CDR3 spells CASNLLAGVQETQYF. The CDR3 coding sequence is TGTGCCAGCAACCTACTAGCGGGAGTTCAAGAGACCCAGTACTTC.

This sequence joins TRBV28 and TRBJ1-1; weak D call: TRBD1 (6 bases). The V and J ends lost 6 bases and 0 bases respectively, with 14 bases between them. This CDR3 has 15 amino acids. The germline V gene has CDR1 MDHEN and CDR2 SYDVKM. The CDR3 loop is CASRPQDSLNTEAFF. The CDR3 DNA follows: TGTGCCAGCAGACCCCAGGACAGCTTGAACACTGAAGCTTTCTTT.

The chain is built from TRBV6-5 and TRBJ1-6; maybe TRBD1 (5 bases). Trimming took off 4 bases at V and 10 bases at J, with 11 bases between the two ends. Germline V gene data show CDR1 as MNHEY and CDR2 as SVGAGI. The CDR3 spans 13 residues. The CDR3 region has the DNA TGTGCCAGCAGTTGGGGGGAAAGGTCACCCCTCCACTTT. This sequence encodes CASSWGERSPLHF.

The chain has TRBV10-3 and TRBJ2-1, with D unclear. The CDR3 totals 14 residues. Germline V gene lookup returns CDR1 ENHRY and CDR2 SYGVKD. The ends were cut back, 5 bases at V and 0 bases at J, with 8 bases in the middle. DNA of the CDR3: TGTGCCATCAGTCATTCGGTCTCCTACAATGAGCAGTTCTTC. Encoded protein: CAISHSVSYNEQFF.

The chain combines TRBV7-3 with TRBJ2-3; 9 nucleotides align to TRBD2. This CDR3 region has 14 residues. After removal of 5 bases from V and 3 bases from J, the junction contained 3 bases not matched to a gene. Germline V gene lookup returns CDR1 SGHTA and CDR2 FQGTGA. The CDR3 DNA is TGTGCCAGCAGCCAAAGCGGGGGGACAGATACGCAGTATTTT. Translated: CASSQSGGTDTQYF.

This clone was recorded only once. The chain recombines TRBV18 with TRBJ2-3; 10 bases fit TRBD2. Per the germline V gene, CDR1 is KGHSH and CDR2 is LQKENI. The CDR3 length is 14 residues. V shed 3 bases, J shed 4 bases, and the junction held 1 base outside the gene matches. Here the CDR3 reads CASSPLAGADTQYF. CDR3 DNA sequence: TGTGCCAGCTCACCTCTAGCGGGGGCAGATACGCAGTATTTT.

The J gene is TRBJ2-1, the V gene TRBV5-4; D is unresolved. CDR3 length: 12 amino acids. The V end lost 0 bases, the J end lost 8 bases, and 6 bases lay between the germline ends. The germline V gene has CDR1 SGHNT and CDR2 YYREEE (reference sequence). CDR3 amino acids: CASSLGTDEQFF. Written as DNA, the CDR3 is TGTGCCAGCAGCTTGGGGACCGATGAGCAGTTCTTC.

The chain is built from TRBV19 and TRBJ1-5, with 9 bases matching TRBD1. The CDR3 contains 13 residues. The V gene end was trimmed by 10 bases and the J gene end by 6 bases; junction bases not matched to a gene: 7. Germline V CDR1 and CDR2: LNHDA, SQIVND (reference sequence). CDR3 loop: CATKDRGSQPQHF. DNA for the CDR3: TGTGCCACTAAAGACAGGGGGAGTCAGCCCCAGCATTTT.

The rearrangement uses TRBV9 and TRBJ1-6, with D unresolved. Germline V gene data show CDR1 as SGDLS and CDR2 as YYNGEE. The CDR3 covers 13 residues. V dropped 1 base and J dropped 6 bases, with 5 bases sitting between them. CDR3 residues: CASSVRLNSPLHF. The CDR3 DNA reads TGTGCCAGCAGCGTACGTCTTAATTCACCCCTCCACTTT.

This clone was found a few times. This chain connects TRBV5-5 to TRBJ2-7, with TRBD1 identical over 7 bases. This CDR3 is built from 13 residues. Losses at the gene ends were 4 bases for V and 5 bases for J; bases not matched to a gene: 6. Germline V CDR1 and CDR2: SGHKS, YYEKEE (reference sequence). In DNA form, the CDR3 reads TGTGCCAGCAGCAGAACAGGGGCCCACGAGCAGTACGTC. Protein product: CASSRTGAHEQYV.